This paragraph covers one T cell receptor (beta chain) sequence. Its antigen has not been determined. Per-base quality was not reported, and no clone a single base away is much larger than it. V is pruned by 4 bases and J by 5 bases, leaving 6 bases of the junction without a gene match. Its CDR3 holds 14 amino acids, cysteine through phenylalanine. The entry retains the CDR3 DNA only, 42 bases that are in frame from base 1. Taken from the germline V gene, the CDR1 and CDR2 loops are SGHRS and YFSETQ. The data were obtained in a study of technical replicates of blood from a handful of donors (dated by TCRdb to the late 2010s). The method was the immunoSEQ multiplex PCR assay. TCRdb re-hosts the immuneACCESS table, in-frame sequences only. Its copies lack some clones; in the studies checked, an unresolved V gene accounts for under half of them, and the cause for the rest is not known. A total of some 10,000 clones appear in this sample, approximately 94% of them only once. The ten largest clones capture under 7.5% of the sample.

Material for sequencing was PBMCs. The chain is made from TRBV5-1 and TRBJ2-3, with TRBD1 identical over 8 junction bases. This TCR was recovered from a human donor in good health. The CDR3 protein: CASSPGQGKDTQYF. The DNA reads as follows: TGCGCCAGCAGCCCTGGACAGGGCAAAGATACGCAGTATTTT.